The T cell receptor beta chain under discussion was sequenced for a study of CD8 T cells in Susac syndrome (dated by TCRdb to between 2018 and 2020). Notes on the research overall: The study used repertoire sequencing to test whether antigen drove CD8+ T cell activation and differentiation in Susac syndrome. The study compared CD8+ T cell repertoire clonality among about a dozen healthy donors, 14 Susac syndrome patients and fewer than 19 multiple sclerosis patients. On the study overall, not on this receptor specifically: The number of individuals in the TCR sequencing and HLA analysis was acknowledged as relatively small.

A remark on this clonotype: No antigen is known for it. There are no base qualities to consult, and no much larger clone falls within one base.

RNA was extracted using the RNeasy kit, and about 0.5 to 1 ug of the RNA was reverse transcribed with random hexamers. The immunoSEQ multiplex PCR assay, covering 54 Vbeta and 13 Jbeta segments, was used to amplify TCR beta CDR3 regions. Bias from PCR amplification was corrected by using a synthetic template baseline for primer optimization and for computational correction. Processing in the source paper ran as follows. Reads were annotated to V, D and J genes according to IMGT and were analyzed with immunoSEQ Analyzer, with only productive sequences retained. Clonality was calculated as one minus the Shannon entropy normalized by log2 of the number of productive unique sequences. Public and private clones were assessed among the 100 most prevalent clones of each patient and control. Susac-specific clones were defined as absent from healthy and MS cohorts, 850 to 1,300 published viral clones and other ImmuneACCESS disease sequences. TCRdb reworked the public reads: Q25 trimming with fastp, MiXCR clone assembly, productive beta chains retained. For every CDR3 protein sequence, its rows merge into one entry that carries the most common genes and DNA. The V and J calls and clone size come from TCRdb's table, not from the authors' own analysis. In all, the sample holds 400,000 or so distinct CDR3 sequences, and approximately 85% of those were seen once. Of the sample, roughly 0.11% is held by the ten largest clones.

CDR1 and CDR2, per the germline V gene (reference sequence), are WNHNN and SYGVQD. V is shortened by 5 bases, J by 6 bases, and the region joining them spans 11 bases. From the cysteine through the phenylalanine, the CDR3 covers 13 amino acids. The entry retains the CDR3 DNA only, 39 bases that are in frame from base 1. High-throughput TCR beta sequencing profiled peripheral blood CD8+ and CD4+ T cells from healthy donors, Susac syndrome patients and multiple sclerosis patients. Multiple sclerosis controls were treatment-naive patients with stable or active relapsing-remitting disease fulfilling revised McDonald criteria. Bulk CD8+ and CD4+ T cells were purified by magnetic negative isolation, whereas CD8+ TEMRA cells were enriched by FACS. Blood was drawn into EDTA tubes, processed within 24 hours, and PBMCs were isolated by density gradient centrifugation. PBMCs intended for TCR sequencing were frozen in liquid nitrogen and were later thawed in a 37 degrees C water bath. The sorted or isolated CD4+, CD8+ and CD8+ TEMRA cells reached a purity of at least 90%.

Sequenced material: CD8+ T cells from PBMCs. Here the chain combines TRBV10-1 and TRBJ2-4, with the D gene call left open. The sequence came from a human donor with multiple sclerosis. The DNA sequence is TGCGCCAGCAGTAAGGGATCGGGAAACATTCAGTACTTC. Translated, this is CASSKGSGNIQYF.